This T cell receptor (beta chain) is drawn from a study of blood T cell repertoires in COVID-19. The wider study: From the United States, Italy and Spain came samples of acute and convalescent COVID-19. T cells, B-cell-depleted T cells, or PBMCs provided the cDNA or gDNA that served as material.

Original processing methods: How many nucleated cells were present was estimated from reference gene primer amplification. Assay: immunoSEQ multiplex PCR; the TCRdb copy retains only in-frame clones and omits some. V, J and clone size reflect that table, while D and trimming were determined from the DNA. The profile covers 90,000 to 110,000 clones, with approximately 80% appearing a single time and around 10% taken by the ten largest. This CDR3 region has 15 residues. Per the germline V gene, CDR1 is SGHDT and CDR2 is YYEEEE. Trimming removed 4 bases from V and 10 bases from J; junction bases left unmatched: 7.

Sequenced: peripheral blood. The sequence derives from a woman in her sixties or seventies with acute or convalescent COVID-19. The J gene is TRBJ2-1, the V gene TRBV5-6; 14 bases match TRBD2. The CDR3 DNA sequence: TGTGCCAGCAGCCAGGGACTAGCGGGAGATAGGGAGCAGTTCTTC. Its translation is CASSQGLAGDREQFF.